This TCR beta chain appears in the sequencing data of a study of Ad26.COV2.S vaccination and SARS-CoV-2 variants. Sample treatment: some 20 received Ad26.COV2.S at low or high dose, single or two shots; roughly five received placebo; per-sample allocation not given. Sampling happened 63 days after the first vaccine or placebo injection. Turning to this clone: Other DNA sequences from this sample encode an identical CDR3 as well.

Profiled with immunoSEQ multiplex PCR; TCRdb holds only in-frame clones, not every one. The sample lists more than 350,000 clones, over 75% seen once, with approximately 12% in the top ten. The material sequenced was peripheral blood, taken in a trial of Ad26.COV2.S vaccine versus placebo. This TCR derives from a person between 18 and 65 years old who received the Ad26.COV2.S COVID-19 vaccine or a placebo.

CDR3 loop: CSVELGSNQPQHF. The CDR3 region has the DNA TGCAGCGTCGAGCTGGGTAGCAATCAGCCCCAGCATTTT. The V gene is TRBV29-1, the J gene TRBJ1-5; D gene ambiguous. Germline V gene data show CDR1 as SQVTM and CDR2 as ANQGSEA. CDR3 size: 13 residues. The V and J ends lost 6 bases and 0 bases respectively, with 9 bases between them.